The rows below give T cell receptor beta chains drawn from one sample of a study of blood T cell repertoires in COVID-19. TCRdb's table, derived via immunoSEQ multiplex PCR, lists solely in-frame clones and lacks some. The repertoire holds around 77,000 clones, with approximately 89% as singletons. Sequenced sample: peripheral blood. Every receptor here comes from a woman aged 60-75 years with active COVID-19. Both conserved end residues are part of each CDR3. The D gene is left open where the match is weak. Where a row states a size, it is once, few, many or the class of an expanded clone; other rows omit it.

clone_size	j_call	v_call	d_call	cdr3_aa	cdr3_nt
-	TRBJ1-3	TRBV29-1	TRBD1	CSVDGTGLGNTIYF	TGCAGCGTTGACGGGACAGGGTTGGGAAACACCATATATTTT
-	TRBJ1-4	TRBV6-5	-	CASTAGLGKLFF	TGTGCCAGCACTGCAGGCCTTGGAAAACTGTTTTTT
-	TRBJ2-3	TRBV5-6	TRBD2	CASSSPRAAGGDTQYF	TGTGCCAGCAGCTCCCCTAGGGCCGCGGGGGGAGATACGCAGTATTTT
once	TRBJ1-5	TRBV6-5	-	CASSSHLATQPQHF	TGTGCCAGCAGTTCCCATCTAGCCACTCAGCCCCAGCATTTT
-	TRBJ2-2	TRBV3-1/TRBV3-2	-	CASSRGDYTGELFF	TGTGCCAGCAGCCGGGGGGACTACACCGGGGAGCTGTTTTTT
-	TRBJ2-3	TRBV7-2	TRBD2	CASSLASGAFSTDTQYF	TGTGCCAGCAGCTTAGCGAGCGGGGCCTTTAGCACAGATACGCAGTATTTT
-	TRBJ2-1	TRBV7-9	TRBD2	CASGTSGSNEQFF	TGTGCCAGCGGGACTAGCGGGAGTAATGAGCAGTTCTTC
-	TRBJ2-3	TRBV18	-	CASSPPSATPEDTQYF	TGTGCCAGCTCACCACCTAGCGCCACCCCGGAAGATACGCAGTATTTT
-	TRBJ1-2	TRBV24-1	TRBD1	CATRGTGVNGGYTF	TGTGCCACCAGGGGGACAGGGGTTAACGGGGGCTACACCTTC
-	TRBJ1-4	TRBV4-1	-	CASSQRTDRNLAFGEKLFF	TGCGCCAGCAGCCAAAGGACAGACAGGAATCTGGCATTCGGTGAAAAACTGTTTTTT
-	TRBJ1-3	TRBV30	-	CAWSRLPGGNTIYF	TGTGCCTGGTCCCGACTTCCCGGAGGAAACACCATATATTTT
-	TRBJ1-1	TRBV7-2	-	CASSSDGEGEAFF	TGTGCCAGCAGCTCAGACGGGGAGGGGGAAGCTTTCTTT
-	TRBJ1-3	TRBV30	-	CAWNPGSGNTIYF	TGTGCCTGGAACCCGGGATCCGGCAACACCATATATTTT
-	TRBJ2-5	TRBV6-6	TRBD2	CASSRSTSGRPFPTETQYF	TGTGCCAGCAGTCGTAGTACTAGCGGGAGGCCATTCCCGACAGAGACCCAGTACTTC
-	TRBJ1-4	TRBV5-1	-	CASSLISRDEKLFF	TGCGCCAGCAGCTTGATATCCAGGGATGAAAAACTGTTTTTT
-	TRBJ2-3	TRBV3-1/TRBV3-2	TRBD2	CASSQREGRADTQYF	TGTGCCAGCAGCCAACGGGAGGGCCGCGCAGATACGCAGTATTTT
-	TRBJ1-4	TRBV19	TRBD1	CASRPQGATNEKLFF	TGTGCCAGTAGGCCACAGGGGGCAACTAATGAAAAACTGTTTTTT
-	TRBJ2-2	TRBV19	-	CASSIDPGNTGELFF	TGTGCCAGTAGTATAGATCCCGGGAACACCGGGGAGCTGTTTTTT
-	TRBJ1-1	TRBV2	TRBD1	CASRIRQGTFAFF	TGTGCCAGCAGGATCCGACAGGGCACGTTTGCTTTCTTT
-	TRBJ2-7	TRBV6-5	TRBD1	CASSPNRDRVYF	TGTGCCAGCAGTCCAAACCGGGACAGGGTATACTTC
-	TRBJ2-5	TRBV10-3	TRBD1	CAISRQGRETQYF	TGTGCCATCAGTCGACAGGGGAGGGAGACCCAGTACTTC
-	TRBJ2-7	TRBV4-2	TRBD2	CASSPSSGTYEQYF	TGTGCCAGCAGCCCATCTAGCGGTACCTACGAGCAGTACTTC
-	TRBJ2-1	TRBV7-2	-	CASSPYGVDNEQFF	TGTGCCAGCAGCCCATACGGGGTAGACAATGAGCAGTTCTTC
-	TRBJ2-1	TRBV7-9	-	CASSIRDIYNEQFF	TGTGCCAGCAGCATCCGGGACATTTACAATGAGCAGTTCTTC
-	TRBJ2-1	TRBV24-1	TRBD2	CATSSYTRSSGRRGEQFF	TGTGCCACCAGTTCCTACACTCGGTCGTCCGGGAGGAGGGGTGAGCAGTTCTTC
-	TRBJ2-1	TRBV20-1	-	CSASPPSENEQFF	TGCAGTGCTAGTCCCCCTAGCGAGAATGAGCAGTTCTTC
-	TRBJ2-3	TRBV7-2	-	CASSPLVRGGTDTQYF	TGTGCCAGCAGCCCCCTAGTGCGGGGAGGCACAGATACGCAGTATTTT
once	TRBJ2-4	TRBV5-1	TRBD1	CASSPGGLNIQYF	TGCGCCAGCAGCCCAGGGGGCCTGAACATTCAGTACTTC
-	TRBJ2-5	TRBV30	-	CAWNWQGKETQYF	TGTGCCTGGAATTGGCAGGGGAAAGAGACCCAGTACTTC
-	TRBJ1-3	TRBV10-2	-	CASSLNTGNTIYF	TGCGCCAGCAGTCTGAACACCGGAAACACCATATATTTT
-	TRBJ1-4	TRBV28	-	CASSLSIDRRNEKLFF	TGTGCCAGCAGTTTAAGTATCGACAGGAGGAATGAAAAACTGTTTTTT
-	TRBJ2-1	TRBV3-1/TRBV3-2	TRBD2	CASSHGGSTNEQFF	TGTGCCAGCAGCCACGGCGGGAGCACCAACGAGCAGTTCTTC
-	TRBJ2-5	TRBV3-1/TRBV3-2	TRBD2	CASSPSGPRETQYF	TGTGCCAGCAGCCCTAGCGGCCCCAGGGAGACCCAGTACTTC
-	TRBJ2-5	TRBV6-5	-	CASRTLGVRDKTQYF	TGTGCCAGCAGGACATTAGGGGTTCGTGATAAGACCCAGTACTTC
-	TRBJ1-2	TRBV27	TRBD1	CASSLVRRTGDSYGYTF	TGTGCCAGCAGTCTCGTTAGGCGGACAGGGGATTCTTATGGCTACACCTTC
-	TRBJ2-3	TRBV28	TRBD1	CASGQGARVDTQYF	TGTGCCAGCGGGCAGGGGGCGAGGGTAGATACGCAGTATTTT
-	TRBJ1-3	TRBV7-6	TRBD1	CASSMEQGSPGNTIYF	TGTGCCAGCAGTATGGAACAGGGGTCGCCTGGAAACACCATATATTTT